The 27 T cell receptor beta chains below come from one sample, sequenced in a study of breast tumors, draining lymph nodes, adjacent tissues. Each CDR3 protein is one row after TCRdb ran MiXCR on the multiplex PCR reads. The sample has about 200,000 distinct CDR3 sequences, around 33% seen once. Samples came from axillary lymph nodes draining the breast cancer. Sequenced: axillary lymph node tissue. The receptors stem from a female donor with breast cancer. Some clones in this sample may be carry-over from other donors' samples.

V usage is TRBV29-1 and J usage is TRBJ2-5, with 11 bases identical to TRBD2. Germline V gives CDR1 SQVTM, CDR2 ANQGSEA. The trim removed 3 bases at V and 3 bases at J, leaving 12 bases unmatched. There are 17 residues in the CDR3. Here the CDR3 reads CSVEGASGGLVKETQYF. The CDR3 coding sequence is TGCAGCGTTGAGGGGGCTAGCGGGGGGCTAGTTAAAGAGACCCAGTACTTC.

Comment on this clonotype: A much larger clone differs from this one at a single base, so this may be a read error. The V and J genes are TRBV4-1 and TRBJ2-7, with D possibly TRBD1 on 6 matching bases. This CDR3 has 16 amino acids. Germline V lookup: CDR1 MGHRA, CDR2 YSYEKL. CDR3 in amino acids: CASGQYPGTGTYEQYF. As DNA, the CDR3 is TGCGCCAGCGGCCAGTACCCGGGAACAGGGACCTACGAGCAGTACTTC.

This clonotype was counted at least ten times. This sequence joins TRBV4-3 and TRBJ1-2, with 9 bases fitting TRBD1. Germline trimming cut 3 bases from V and 6 bases from J; bases unmatched to any gene: 5. This CDR3 is built from 14 residues. CDR1 and CDR2 (germline): LGHNA, YSLEER. The CDR3 DNA follows: TGCGCCAGCAGCCAGGACAGGGGAAGCGATGGCTACACCTTC. This encodes CASSQDRGSDGYTF.

At least ten counts were recorded for this clonotype. V usage is TRBV6-2 or TRBV6-3 and J usage is TRBJ2-5; TRBD2 aligns across 8 bases. The trim removed 7 bases at V and 5 bases at J, leaving 12 bases unmatched. The CDR3 totals 15 residues. Germline loops: CDR1 MNHEY, CDR2 SVGEGT. For the CDR3, the DNA is TGTGCCAGCACGGCCTTCGGGGGGGCCAGGGAGACCCAGTACTTC. This gives the protein CASTAFGGARETQYF.

This clonotype appeared many times. The chain recombines TRBV7-9 with TRBJ1-5; the D is unclear. V dropped 4 bases and J dropped 3 bases, with 4 bases sitting between them. This CDR3 region has 12 residues. Germline loops: CDR1 SEHNR, CDR2 FQNEAQ (reference sequence). The CDR3 nucleotides are TGTGCCAGCAGCTCGAACAATCAGCCCCAGCATTTT. This codes for CASSSNNQPQHF. The variable domain in full, with the rest retrieved from reference TRBV7-9 and TRBJ1-5, is DTGVSQNPRHKITKRGQNVTFRCDPISEHNRLYWYRQTLGQGPEFLTYFQNEAQLEKSRLLSDRFSAERPKGSFSTLEIQRTEQGDSAMYLCASSSNNQPQHFGDGTRLSIL.

This clonotype was seen at least ten times. CDR3 bases: TGTGCCAGCAGGCAGGGACACGAGACCCAGTACTTC. It is translated as CASRQGHETQYF. The gene calls are TRBV7-2 and TRBJ2-5; tentative D call: TRBD1 (6 bases). The CDR3 totals 12 residues. Germline CDR1 SGHTA, CDR2 FQGNSA. V dropped 6 bases and J dropped 5 bases, with 10 bases sitting between them.

This chain connects TRBV5-1 to TRBJ1-1; D ambiguous. Deletions cut 0 bases from V and 8 bases from J, with 11 bases between. Germline V lookup: CDR1 SGHRS, CDR2 YFSETQ. This CDR3 comprises 13 residues. Written as DNA, the CDR3 is TGCGCCAGCAGCTTGGTCGGGCACGGCGAAGCTTTCTTT. It specifies CASSLVGHGEAFF.

The chain links TRBV7-9 to TRBJ1-1; 7 nucleotides line up with TRBD1. From germline, CDR1 is SEHNR and CDR2 FQNEAQ (reference sequence). CDR3 size: 13 residues. The J segment lost 3 bases and the V segment lost 6 bases, leaving 4 bases of the junction unmatched. For the CDR3, the DNA is TGTGCCAGCAGACCACAGGGGTACACTGAAGCTTTCTTT. It yields the protein CASRPQGYTEAFF.

This clonotype was counted ten times or more. The V gene is TRBV27, the J gene TRBJ2-3; D is perhaps TRBD2 (5 bases). Trimming stripped 1 base from V and 2 bases from J, with 10 bases between. The CDR3 loop spans 15 amino acids. The germline V gene encodes CDR1 MNHEY and CDR2 SMNVEV (reference sequence). The CDR3 DNA reads TGTGCCAGCAGTTTATTGAGCGGATACACAGATACGCAGTATTTT. It codes for CASSLLSGYTDTQYF.

The table lists this clonotype with many counts. This chain uses TRBV19 with TRBJ2-1; no clear D gene. This CDR3 comprises 15 residues. V was trimmed by 6 bases and J by 1 base, leaving 13 bases between them. Germline lookup yields CDR1 LNHDA and CDR2 SQIVND (reference sequence). The CDR3 loop reads CASSIRSNSYNEQFF. The DNA of the CDR3 is TGTGCCAGTAGCATTAGGAGTAATTCCTACAATGAGCAGTTCTTC.

About this clonotype: This may be a read error, as it is one base from a much larger clone. V gene TRBV18 combines with J gene TRBJ1-6; D is undetermined. Germline CDR1 reads KGHSH; CDR2 reads LQKENI. CDR3 size: 18 residues. V dropped 1 base and J dropped 11 bases, with 24 bases sitting between them. CDR3 bases: TGTGCCAGCTCACCACTCCCCACAGTAGGGAAATTGGGTCCACCCCTCCACTTT. Translating gives CASSPLPTVGKLGPPLHF.

This clonotype was picked up many times. The V and J genes are TRBV20-1 and TRBJ2-3; maybe TRBD1 (5 bases). The CDR3 covers 14 residues. Deletions cut 1 base from V and 4 bases from J, with 12 bases between. The germline CDR1 and CDR2 sequences are DFQATT and SNEGSKA (reference sequence). The CDR3 loop is CSARGAGIADTQYF. In DNA form, the CDR3 reads TGCAGTGCTAGAGGGGCAGGGATCGCAGATACGCAGTATTTT.

This clonotype came up a few times. The rearrangement uses TRBV30 and TRBJ2-3; D tentatively reads TRBD1 or TRBD2 (6 bases each). The germline V and J ends were trimmed by 5 bases and 6 bases, with 18 bases remaining between them. The germline V gene has CDR1 GTSNPN and CDR2 SVGIG (reference sequence). This CDR3 has 14 residues. The CDR3 bases are TGTGCCTGGGCGGGACATAACTTCGGGGATACGCAGTATTTT. Its protein product is CAWAGHNFGDTQYF.

The sample holds many counts of this clonotype. The V gene is TRBV5-1, the J gene TRBJ1-5; D is possibly TRBD1 (5 bases). Germline V CDR1 and CDR2: SGHRS, YFSETQ. The CDR3 sequence is 16 residues long. Trimming removed 10 bases from V and 9 bases from J, with 29 bases in between. Here the CDR3 DNA reads TGCGCCGGTGGAGGTTCACACGTGGGGGTCGCGGGGCCCCAGCATTTT. It codes for CAGGGSHVGVAGPQHF.

On this clonotype itself: The conserved phenylalanine or tryptophan normally closing the CDR3 is absent here, so this likely arose from a read error. The rearrangement uses TRBV6-6 and TRBJ2-1; TRBD1 might be the D (7 bases). CDR1 and CDR2 (germline): MNHNY, SVGAGI (reference sequence). Trimming shortened V by 5 bases and J by 6 bases, and 14 bases separated the two germline ends. The CDR3 runs 14 residues. The CDR3 DNA reads as TGTGCCAGCAGTGCGGGACAGAATGCCAATGAGCAGTTCCTC. This gives the protein CASSAGQNANEQFL.

This clonotype was seen many times. The J gene is TRBJ2-5, the V gene TRBV2; D not resolved. Trimming removed 7 bases from V and 1 base from J, with 4 bases in between. Germline V gives CDR1 SNHLY, CDR2 FYNNEI. This CDR3 spans 11 amino acids. The CDR3 here is CASTPQETQYF. The CDR3 DNA reads TGTGCCAGCACCCCCCAAGAGACCCAGTACTTC. The complete variable domain, with remaining parts taken from reference TRBV2 and TRBJ2-5, reads EPEVTQTPSHQVTQMGQEVILRCVPISNHLYFYWYRQILGQKVEFLVSFYNNEISEKSEIFDDQFSVERPDGSNFTLKIRSTKLEDSAMYFCASTPQETQYFGPGTRLLVL.

Notes on this clonotype: Since a much larger clone is just one base distant, this may be a read error. The genes are TRBV20-1 and TRBJ2-7, with TRBD2 as a possible D gene (5 bases). Germline V lookup: CDR1 DFQATT, CDR2 SNEGSKA (reference sequence). The CDR3 loop spans 15 amino acids. Trimming removed 0 bases from V and 2 bases from J, with 14 bases in between. This chain's CDR3 is CSARDERGGTYEQYF. The CDR3 bases are TGCAGTGCTAGAGATGAGCGTGGAGGCACCTACGAGCAGTACTTC.

The chain carries TRBV6-4 and TRBJ2-3; 14 bases fit TRBD2. CDR3 length: 17 residues. Germline V lookup: CDR1 MRHNA, CDR2 SNTAGT. V shed 0 bases and J 2 bases; nucleotides not matched to a gene: 1. CDR3 in amino acids: CASSDSTSGRATDTQYF. CDR3 coding DNA: TGTGCCAGCAGTGACTCGACTAGCGGGAGGGCCACAGATACGCAGTATTTT.

This clonotype was recorded only once. The CDR3 loop reads CASKLTGTILELFF. The CDR3 region has the DNA TGTGCCAGTAAATTAACAGGGACAATATTAGAACTGTTTTTT. V is TRBV19 and J is TRBJ1-4; a weak D match, TRBD1 (6 bases). Germline V lookup: CDR1 LNHDA, CDR2 SQIVND (reference sequence). The germline V and J ends were trimmed by 7 bases and 12 bases, with 21 bases remaining between them. This CDR3 region has 14 residues.

This clonotype was detected many times. The V and J genes are TRBV7-8 and TRBJ2-7; 9 nucleotides match TRBD1. J was trimmed by 6 bases and V by 8 bases; bases with no gene match: 11. This CDR3 is built from 14 residues. CDR1 is SGHVS, CDR2 FQNEAQ, per germline. CDR3 residues: CASGHSTTGGEQYF. The CDR3 DNA sequence: TGTGCCAGCGGGCATTCTACGACAGGGGGCGAGCAGTACTTC.

This clonotype was counted many times. The V and J genes are TRBV7-8 and TRBJ1-5; possible D gene TRBD1, 6 bases. V shed 2 bases and J shed 7 bases, with 21 bases lying between them. Looked up from germline, CDR1 is SGHVS and CDR2 is FQNEAQ. This CDR3 has 17 amino acids. CDR3: CASSLSRTGRGSQPQHF. DNA of the CDR3: TGTGCCAGCAGCTTATCCCGGACGGGCAGGGGAAGCCAGCCCCAGCATTTT.

This clonotype occurred many times. The rearrangement links TRBV20-1 to TRBJ1-5; D is possibly TRBD1 (6 bases). CDR1 and CDR2 from the germline V gene are DFQATT and SNEGSKA (reference sequence). The CDR3 runs to 13 residues. Deletions cut 4 bases from V and 3 bases from J, with 10 bases between. The CDR3 region has the DNA TGCAGTGCTAAGGACAGTTTCAATCAGCCCCAGCATTTT. Translation: CSAKDSFNQPQHF.

This clonotype has ten or more counts. This chain uses TRBV19 with TRBJ2-1; 9 positions agree with TRBD1. The CDR3 sequence is 15 residues long. CDR1 and CDR2 from the germline V gene are LNHDA and SQIVND (reference sequence). J gave up 7 bases and V 1 base, and 5 bases lay outside the gene matches. CDR3 nucleotides: TGTGCCAGTAGTATAGCCGGGACAGGGTTTAATGAGCAGTTCTTC. It specifies CASSIAGTGFNEQFF.

The sample holds many counts of this clonotype. Germline is not matched at one junction end, which may reflect a read error. This chain connects TRBV20-1 to TRBJ2-5; TRBD1 matches at 7 bases. CDR3 length: 14 amino acids. Per germline, CDR1 DFQATT and CDR2 SNEGSKA (reference sequence). The CDR3 DNA reads as TGCAGTGCTGGAACAGGGGCTGGCCAAGCGACCCAGTACTTC. Its translation: CSAGTGAGQATQYF.

V gene TRBV28 combines with J gene TRBJ1-5; D possibly corresponds to TRBD1 (5 bases). Germline values: CDR1 MDHEN, CDR2 SYDVKM. Deletions cut 3 bases from V and 5 bases from J, with 14 bases between. The CDR3 contains 15 residues. Here the CDR3 reads CASSFLGAEDQPQHF. The CDR3 nucleotides read TGTGCCAGCAGTTTCTTAGGGGCAGAGGATCAGCCCCAGCATTTT.

On this clonotype itself: A much larger clone differs by one base, so this may be a read error. This chain links TRBV5-1 with TRBJ2-5; D possibly corresponds to TRBD2 (5 bases). Germline V CDR1 and CDR2: SGHRS, YFSETQ. The CDR3 has 13 residues. CDR3 sequence: CASSFSAQEAQCF. The CDR3 nucleotides are TGCGCCAGCAGTTTTAGCGCCCAAGAGGCCCAGTGCTTC. Variable domain in full (rest from reference TRBV5-1 and TRBJ2-5): KAGVTQTPRYLIKTRGQQVTLSCSPISGHRSVSWYQQTPGQGLQFLFEYFSETQRNKGNFPGRFSGRQFSNSRSEMNVSTLELGDSALYLCASSFSAQEAQCFGPGTRLLVL.

Many counts were recorded for this clonotype. The V call is TRBV9, the J call TRBJ1-6; a possible D gene is TRBD1 (5 bases). The germline V gene encodes CDR1 SGDLS and CDR2 YYNGEE. Trimming left V 0 bases short and J 7 bases short, with 14 bases between. CDR3 length: 16 amino acids. The CDR3 DNA follows: TGTGCCAGCAGCGTAGGCGGGGGAAGGGGAAATTCACCCCTCCACTTT. Amino acid sequence: CASSVGGGRGNSPLHF.